The 18 T cell receptor beta chains below come from one sample, sequenced in a study of beta chain features in type 1 diabetes. The study, taken as a whole, reports: Shortening of TCRB CDR3s, moderate but significant, appeared in all four CD4+ subsets of Type 1 diabetes patients.

The antigens for these receptors are not known. Expressed TCRB transcripts were sequenced because the entire RNA isolate underwent reverse transcription. Here immunoSEQ multiplex PCR was the method, and the copy in TCRdb shows in-frame clones only, minus some. The data hold hundreds of thousands of clones, with 10% to 15% observed a single time. Sample: naive CD4+ T cells from blood. The source is a man between 18 and 29 years old with type 1 diabetes.

The V call is TRBV30, the J call TRBJ1-5; tentative D call: TRBD1 (6 bases). V lost 4 bases, J lost 2 bases, and 9 bases lay in between. The CDR3 contains 13 residues. Germline V CDR1 and CDR2: GTSNPN, SVGIG (reference sequence). CDR3 nucleotide sequence: TGTGCCTGGAACAGGGTCGGCAATCAGCCCCAGCATTTT. Protein product: CAWNRVGNQPQHF.

This clone was detected once. The V and J genes are TRBV14 and TRBJ1-1, with D perhaps TRBD1 (6 bases). V was shortened by 4 bases and J by 8 bases, with 11 bases between the two germline ends. The CDR3 consists of 12 residues. Germline values: CDR1 SGHDN, CDR2 FVKESK. This chain's CDR3 is CASSLAGGEAFF. The CDR3, as DNA: TGTGCCAGCAGCCTCGCGGGGGGCGAAGCTTTCTTT. The full variable domain, rest sourced from reference TRBV14 and TRBJ1-1, is EAGVTQFPSHSVIEKGQTVTLRCDPISGHDNLYWYRRVMGKEIKFLLHFVKESKQDESGMPNNRFLAERTGGTYSTLKVQPAELEDSGVYFCASSLAGGEAFFGQGTRLTVV.

The gene calls are TRBV30 and TRBJ1-1; no clear D. Germline V CDR1 and CDR2: GTSNPN, SVGIG (reference sequence). The CDR3 runs to 13 residues. Trimming left V 4 bases short and J 0 bases short, with 9 bases between. CDR3 loop: CAWKSGMNTEAFF. For the CDR3, the DNA is TGTGCCTGGAAGTCCGGCATGAACACTGAAGCTTTCTTT.

This clone was counted a few times. The genes are TRBV20-1 and TRBJ1-1; D gene unclear. The germline V gene encodes CDR1 DFQATT and CDR2 SNEGSKA (reference sequence). With 3 bases removed from V and 5 bases from J, the gap between germline ends came to 7 bases. The CDR3 consists of 11 residues. DNA for the CDR3: TGCAGTGCTAGGAGGTGGACTGAAGCTTTCTTT. Its protein is CSARRWTEAFF.

The table lists this clone with a few counts. This sequence joins TRBV7-2 and TRBJ1-2; D perhaps matches TRBD1 (5 bases). V dropped 5 bases and J dropped 7 bases, with 17 bases sitting between them. This CDR3 region has 14 residues. The V gene's germline CDR1 is SGHTA and CDR2 FQGNSA. The CDR3 sequence is CASSHKAGGVGYTF. In nucleotides, the CDR3 is TGTGCCAGCAGCCACAAGGCGGGAGGGGTTGGCTACACCTTC.

This clone was counted between two and nine times. The chain employs TRBV4-1 and TRBJ2-1; 10 nucleotides agree with TRBD1. Germline-derived CDR1 and CDR2 are MGHRA and YSYEKL. The CDR3 loop spans 19 amino acids. Trimming removed 6 bases from V and 5 bases from J; junction bases left unmatched: 19. The CDR3 region is CASSRDRGSRRTTNNEQFF. The CDR3 DNA sequence: TGCGCCAGCAGTCGGGACAGGGGATCCCGCCGGACTACGAACAATGAGCAGTTCTTC.

This clone was counted a few times. The CDR3 DNA is TGTGCCAGCTCACCTCCTAGCCGGACAGGGGGCACTGAAGCTTTCTTT. This codes for CASSPPSRTGGTEAFF. The chain links TRBV18 to TRBJ1-1; 10 bases fit TRBD1. CDR1 is KGHSH and CDR2 is LQKENI in the germline V gene. The CDR3 contains 16 residues. Trimming at V came to 3 bases and at J to 4 bases, leaving 8 bases not matched to a gene.

This clone was seen more than once but under ten times. The V gene is TRBV13, the J gene TRBJ2-7, with 8 bases aligning to TRBD1. The CDR3 totals 12 residues. V trimming: 4 bases; J trimming: 6 bases; junction bases outside the gene matches: 2. Germline V gives CDR1 PRHDT, CDR2 FYEKMQ (reference sequence). For the CDR3, the DNA is TGTGCCAGCAGCTATGACAGGGGCGAGCAGTACTTC. Its translation: CASSYDRGEQYF.

This clone was observed a few times. The chain is built from TRBV6-5 and TRBJ2-5, with D perhaps TRBD1 (6 bases). This CDR3 has 15 amino acids. Trimming shortened V by 2 bases and J by 5 bases, and 15 bases separated the two germline ends. Germline V gene sequence: CDR1 MNHEY, CDR2 SVGAGI. The CDR3 protein is CASSYPGQGTETQYF. The CDR3 nucleotides are TGTGCCAGCAGTTACCCGGGCCAGGGGACGGAGACCCAGTACTTC.

This rearrangement joins TRBV19 to TRBJ2-7, with TRBD2 as a possible D gene (5 bases). The CDR3 is made up of 13 amino acids. The germline gives CDR1 LNHDA, CDR2 SQIVND (reference sequence). V dropped 6 bases and J dropped 4 bases, with 13 bases sitting between them. The CDR3 loop is CASSHLAGYEQYF. The CDR3 coding sequence is TGTGCCAGTAGCCACCTAGCCGGTTACGAGCAGTACTTC.

This clone has just a few counts. V is TRBV7-9 and J is TRBJ1-2; 7 bases are a match to TRBD1. Trimming removed 1 base from V and 4 bases from J; junction bases left unmatched: 6. The germline gives CDR1 SEHNR, CDR2 FQNEAQ (reference sequence). The CDR3 totals 15 residues. The CDR3 here is CASSLGGGAGYGYTF. CDR3 DNA: TGTGCCAGCAGCTTAGGAGGGGGCGCGGGCTATGGCTACACCTTC.

This clone was observed a single time. The V and J genes are TRBV10-3 and TRBJ1-5; D gene ambiguous. V dropped 10 bases and J dropped 2 bases, with 18 bases sitting between them. Germline V gives CDR1 ENHRY, CDR2 SYGVKD. The CDR3 extends over 15 amino acids. This chain's CDR3 is CASSPGPVGNQPQHF. The CDR3 bases are TGTGCCAGTTCACCGGGCCCCGTAGGCAATCAGCCCCAGCATTTT.

This clone was seen more than once but under ten times. V and J are TRBV30 and TRBJ1-2; D not certain. The CDR3 consists of 12 residues. The V gene lost 0 bases and the J gene lost 6 bases, with 8 bases spanning the gap. CDR1 is GTSNPN, CDR2 SVGIG, per germline (reference sequence). CDR3 region: CAWSVAGDGYTF. The DNA of the CDR3 is TGTGCCTGGAGTGTCGCTGGGGATGGCTACACCTTC.

The rearrangement links TRBV30 to TRBJ2-1, with TRBD2 as a possible D gene (6 bases). The ends were cut back, 3 bases at V and 10 bases at J, with 13 bases in the middle. Germline V gene lookup returns CDR1 GTSNPN and CDR2 SVGIG (reference sequence). The CDR3 is 12 residues long. CDR3 nucleotide sequence: TGTGCCTGGAGGGAACTAGCCGGCGAGCAGTTCTTC. Translating it yields CAWRELAGEQFF.

This sequence joins TRBV7-9 and TRBJ2-3; the match to TRBD1 covers 9 bases. This CDR3 contains 15 residues. In germline, CDR1 is SEHNR, CDR2 FQNEAQ (reference sequence). With 5 bases clipped from V and 1 base from J, the junction kept 4 bases outside the gene matches. In DNA, the CDR3 is TGTGCCAGCAGCCTTGGACAGGGGCGCACAGATACGCAGTATTTT. Protein product: CASSLGQGRTDTQYF.

This chain joins TRBV7-9 and TRBJ1-1; the D is unclear. Germline values: CDR1 SEHNR, CDR2 FQNEAQ (reference sequence). Trimming took off 0 bases at V and 6 bases at J, with 17 bases between the two ends. This CDR3 region has 16 residues. This CDR3 is CASSLALGRGAPEAFF. The DNA of the CDR3 is TGTGCCAGCAGCTTAGCGTTGGGTAGAGGTGCCCCTGAAGCTTTCTTT.

The CDR3 DNA reads TGTGCCAGCAGTTACGGACTGGCCCAAGAGACCCAGTACTTC. This codes for CASSYGLAQETQYF. The gene calls are TRBV6-6 and TRBJ2-5, with D possibly TRBD2 on 5 matching bases. Trimming left V 2 bases short and J 1 base short, with 8 bases between. The CDR3 runs to 14 residues. The germline V gene has CDR1 MNHNY and CDR2 SVGAGI (reference sequence).

CDR3 in amino acids: CASSAGTGVQDEQFF. CDR3 sequence (DNA): TGTGCCAGCAGCGCCGGGACAGGGGTTCAGGATGAGCAGTTCTTC. The chain joins TRBV2 to TRBJ2-1; 10 nucleotides line up with TRBD1. This CDR3 contains 15 residues. CDR1 is SNHLY, CDR2 FYNNEI, per germline. V gave up 6 bases and J gave up 8 bases; unmatched junction bases: 10.